The 17 T cell receptor beta chains below come from one sample, sequenced in a study of shared clonotypes between healthy human individuals. The data were produced by immunoSEQ multiplex PCR, yet TCRdb's version contains in-frame clones alone and is incomplete. The data contain some 2.4 million clones, 80% to 95% of them singletons. Input material: naive CD4+ T cells from PBMCs. Specified subset: CD45RA+ positively selected. These receptors were obtained from a man between 18 and 29 years old in good health. Some clones in this sample may be carry-over from other donors' samples.

This chain uses TRBV11-2 with TRBJ2-5; 7 nucleotides align to TRBD2. Looked up from germline, CDR1 is SGHAT and CDR2 is FQNNGV. Trimming removed 8 bases from V and 0 bases from J; junction bases left unmatched: 6. This CDR3 is built from 14 residues. The CDR3 DNA is TGTGCCAGCCAACCGGGACTAAACCAAGAGACCCAGTACTTC. Its protein is CASQPGLNQETQYF.

The chain carries TRBV7-2 and TRBJ2-7; TRBD2 matches at 9 bases. In germline, CDR1 is SGHTA, CDR2 FQGNSA. The CDR3 length is 15 residues. With V trimmed by 5 bases and J by 2 bases, 7 bases remained unmatched. The CDR3 is CASSNGLARPYEQYF. In DNA form, the CDR3 reads TGTGCCAGCAGCAATGGACTAGCGAGACCCTACGAGCAGTACTTC.

Only one count was recorded for this clone. V is TRBV7-2 and J is TRBJ1-1, with TRBD1 identical over 10 bases. Germline V CDR1 and CDR2: SGHTA, FQGNSA. V was clipped by 0 bases and J by 5 bases; unmatched bases: 0. The CDR3 has 14 residues. CDR3 sequence: CASSLAGQGTEAFF. For the CDR3, the DNA is TGTGCCAGCAGCTTAGCGGGACAGGGGACTGAAGCTTTCTTT.

The CDR3 region is CASSSAAAGVANEQFF. CDR3 nucleotides: TGTGCCAGCAGTTCGGCAGCTGCGGGAGTGGCCAATGAGCAGTTCTTC. The chain has TRBV28 and TRBJ2-1, with 7 bases matching TRBD2. The trim removed 4 bases at V and 6 bases at J, leaving 12 bases unmatched. CDR1 and CDR2 from the germline V gene are MDHEN and SYDVKM. There are 16 residues in the CDR3. The variable domain in full, with the rest retrieved from reference TRBV28 and TRBJ2-1, is DVKVTQSSRYLVKRTGEKVFLECVQDMDHENMFWYRQDPGLGLRLIYFSYDVKMKEKGDIPEGYSVSREKKERFSLILESASTNQTSMYLCASSSAAAGVANEQFFGPGTRLTVL.

This clone was observed a single time. V and J are TRBV10-2 and TRBJ2-7; D may be TRBD1 or TRBD2 (6 bases each). V was cut by 3 bases and J by 0 bases, with 18 bases left in between. Germline assignment: CDR1 WSHSY and CDR2 SAAADI. This CDR3 comprises 17 residues. The CDR3 DNA reads TGCGCCAGCAGTGACCCGGGAGACAGGTGGAGCTCCTACGAGCAGTACTTC. Translation gives CASSDPGDRWSSYEQYF.

The rearrangement links TRBV5-4 to TRBJ1-2; 7 positions match TRBD1. The length of the CDR3 is 15 residues. The ends lost 4 bases at V and 2 bases at J; junction bases unmatched: 8. The germline V gene has CDR1 SGHNT and CDR2 YYREEE (reference sequence). The DNA of the CDR3 is TGTGCCAGCAGCGGTCCCGGGACAGCAAACTATGGCTACACCTTC. This encodes CASSGPGTANYGYTF.

J is TRBJ1-5 and V is TRBV5-6; 9 positions agree with TRBD1. This CDR3 is built from 15 residues. Trimming at V came to 0 bases and at J to 6 bases, leaving 4 bases not matched to a gene. Germline CDR1 reads SGHDT; CDR2 reads YYEEEE. The CDR3 DNA is TGTGCCAGCAGCTTGGGACAGGGGGAAAGTCAGCCCCAGCATTTT. Its protein is CASSLGQGESQPQHF.

As for this clone: Different DNA sequences within this sample yield the same CDR3. The chain combines TRBV28 with TRBJ1-2, with D maybe TRBD1 (5 bases). Per the germline V gene, CDR1 is MDHEN and CDR2 is SYDVKM. With 9 bases removed from V and 2 bases from J, the gap between germline ends came to 7 bases. The CDR3 runs 11 residues. The DNA for the CDR3 is TGTGCCAGTTCAGGGAACTATGGCTACACCTTC. Translated, it gives CASSGNYGYTF.

Comment on this clone: The sample has other DNA sequences that encode this CDR3 too. The V call is TRBV18, the J call TRBJ2-5; tentative D call: TRBD2 (6 bases). With 1 base removed from V and 2 bases from J, the gap between germline ends came to 8 bases. The CDR3 has 14 residues. Germline lookup yields CDR1 KGHSH and CDR2 LQKENI. The DNA for the CDR3 is TGTGCCAGCTCACCACTAGCGGCTCAAGAGACCCAGTACTTC. It specifies CASSPLAAQETQYF.

DNA of the CDR3: TGTGCCAGCAGTCGAGGACGGCCAAACACCGGGGAGCTGTTTTTT. This sequence encodes CASSRGRPNTGELFF. This chain connects TRBV6-5 to TRBJ2-2; no clear D gene. Trimming took 5 bases from V and 2 from J, leaving 12 bases between them. CDR3 length: 15 amino acids. CDR1 is MNHEY, CDR2 SVGAGI, per germline.

The V gene is TRBV28, the J gene TRBJ1-3; 7 bases are shared with TRBD1. The germline V gene has CDR1 MDHEN and CDR2 SYDVKM. Trimming removed 5 bases from V and 0 bases from J; junction bases left unmatched: 7. The CDR3 has 16 amino acids. The CDR3 DNA sequence: TGTGCCAGCAGTACAAGGGACAGACCCTCTGGAAACACCATATATTTT. Amino acid sequence: CASSTRDRPSGNTIYF.

This chain links TRBV4-2 with TRBJ1-6; TRBD1 might be the D (6 bases). V was pared by 1 base and J by 11 bases, with 12 bases between. Germline V gene lookup returns CDR1 LGHNA and CDR2 YNFKEQ. The CDR3 covers 14 residues. CDR3 coding DNA: TGTGCCAGCAGCCAAGCGGGGGCCTCCCCACCCCTCCACTTT. As protein: CASSQAGASPPLHF.

A single count supports this clone. This chain joins TRBV9 and TRBJ1-2; TRBD1 matches at 7 bases. The CDR3 runs to 14 residues. V lost 3 bases and J lost 2; bases outside the gene matches: 4. Per the germline V gene, CDR1 is SGDLS and CDR2 is YYNGEE. CDR3 bases: TGTGCCAGCAGCGGAGTGACAGGGAACTATGGCTACACCTTC. It is translated as CASSGVTGNYGYTF.

The chain uses TRBV7-2 and TRBJ2-5; 7 nucleotides match TRBD2. The V gene's germline CDR1 is SGHTA and CDR2 FQGNSA. CDR3 length: 14 residues. The junction had 5 bases not matched to a gene; V was cut back by 5 bases and J by 2 bases. CDR3 bases: TGTGCCAGCAGCCCCCAGGGAGGGCAAGAGACCCAGTACTTC. It is translated as CASSPQGGQETQYF. The full variable domain, completed using reference TRBV7-2 and TRBJ2-5, is GAGVSQSPSNKVTEKGKDVELRCDPISGHTALYWYRQSLGQGLEFLIYFQGNSAPDKSGLPSDRFSAERTGGSVSTLTIQRTQQEDSAVYLCASSPQGGQETQYFGPGTRLLVL.

In nucleotides, the CDR3 is TGTGCCAGCAGCCCGAAGGGACGGCCGAACACTGAAGCTTTCTTT. Translating gives CASSPKGRPNTEAFF. This rearrangement joins TRBV5-6 to TRBJ1-1, with D perhaps matching TRBD1 (5 bases). Germline V gives CDR1 SGHDT, CDR2 YYEEEE. Trimming left V 4 bases short and J 1 base short, with 14 bases between. This CDR3 region has 15 residues.

The chain combines TRBV5-6 with TRBJ1-2; D gene unclear. From germline, CDR1 is SGHDT and CDR2 YYEEEE. The CDR3 runs 12 residues. The V end lost 0 bases, the J end lost 9 bases, and 9 bases lay between the germline ends. The CDR3 spells CASSLGGRRYTF. Written as DNA, the CDR3 is TGTGCCAGCAGCTTGGGAGGGAGGCGCTACACCTTC.

The chain is built from TRBV2 and TRBJ1-2; 9 nucleotides line up with TRBD1. Germline V gives CDR1 SNHLY, CDR2 FYNNEI. Unmatched junction bases numbered 7, after V lost 8 bases and J lost 6 bases. The CDR3 is 13 amino acids. CDR3 nucleotides: TGTGCCAGCGGACAGGGGATATGGGATGGCTACACCTTC. Its translation is CASGQGIWDGYTF.